The 32 T cell receptor beta chains listed next were all sequenced from one sample in a study of lymphopenia after photon versus proton radiotherapy. Some clones are missing from TCRdb's copy, which holds only in-frame ones; the method was immunoSEQ multiplex PCR. The sample records under 65,000 clones, approximately 84% being singletons. The sequenced sample was peripheral blood, obtained from a patient treated with proton-based radiotherapy. The origin of the receptors is a man between 60 and 75 years old with pancreatic cancer.

The chain is built from TRBV10-3 and TRBJ2-3; a weak D match, TRBD2 (6 bases). The CDR3 is 16 residues long. The ends were cut back, 0 bases at V and 2 bases at J, with 12 bases in the middle. Germline V gene sequence: CDR1 ENHRY, CDR2 SYGVKD. The CDR3 region is CAISESVAGNTDTQYF. The CDR3 DNA is TGTGCCATCAGTGAGTCTGTTGCGGGAAACACAGATACGCAGTATTTT.

This clone has more than one count but fewer than ten. The rearrangement links TRBV9 to TRBJ2-7; possible D gene TRBD1, 5 bases. The germline gives CDR1 SGDLS, CDR2 YYNGEE. This CDR3 is 15 amino acids long. With 3 bases removed from V and 6 bases from J, the gap between germline ends came to 19 bases. In DNA form, the CDR3 reads TGTGCCAGCAGCGCGATGCCGGACATTTGGACCGAGCAGTACTTC. Translating gives CASSAMPDIWTEQYF.

The rearrangement uses TRBV5-1 and TRBJ1-1, with D uncertain. This CDR3 comprises 14 residues. Per the germline V gene, CDR1 is SGHRS and CDR2 is YFSETQ. V gave up 2 bases and J gave up 0 bases, with 8 bases separating them. CDR3 protein: CASSFEVMNTEAFF. The CDR3 nucleotides read TGCGCCAGCAGCTTTGAGGTAATGAACACTGAAGCTTTCTTT.

This clone occurred a few times. The J gene is TRBJ1-5, the V gene TRBV19; D is ambiguous. The CDR3 is 12 amino acids. CDR1 and CDR2 (germline): LNHDA, SQIVND (reference sequence). The V end lost 7 bases, the J end lost 10 bases, and 14 bases lay between the germline ends. CDR3 region: CASTSGANPQHF. The CDR3 DNA reads TGTGCCAGTACCTCAGGAGCGAATCCCCAGCATTTT.

In this sample, this clone turned up a few times. The gene calls are TRBV2 and TRBJ1-2; 9 bases line up with TRBD1. The germline gives CDR1 SNHLY, CDR2 FYNNEI. V shed 8 bases and J 2 bases; nucleotides not matched to a gene: 12. This CDR3 contains 16 residues. The DNA for the CDR3 is TGTGCCAGCCACCGCGGGACAGGGCTCAACAACTATGGCTACACCTTC. Encoded protein: CASHRGTGLNNYGYTF.

This chain links TRBV18 with TRBJ1-3; D remains unclear. The germline V gene encodes CDR1 KGHSH and CDR2 LQKENI. This CDR3 comprises 13 residues. V lost 2 bases and J lost 8, with 10 bases in between. The CDR3: CASSPNGGDTIYF. The CDR3 DNA sequence: TGTGCCAGCTCACCAAATGGAGGTGACACCATATATTTT.

The chain combines TRBV5-8 with TRBJ2-5; the match to TRBD1 covers 9 bases. The germline V gene has CDR1 SGHTS and CDR2 YDEGEE. This CDR3 spans 18 amino acids. V lost 0 bases and J lost 5; bases outside the gene matches: 14. The CDR3 region has the DNA TGTGCCAGCAGCTTGGCAATCAGAACCGGGACAGGGTTGGAGACCCAGTACTTC. It encodes CASSLAIRTGTGLETQYF.

The V and J genes are TRBV28 and TRBJ2-7; D remains unclear. V was trimmed by 5 bases and J by 2 bases, leaving 19 bases between them. The CDR3 extends over 16 amino acids. The V gene's germline CDR1 is MDHEN and CDR2 SYDVKM. The CDR3 nucleotides are TGTGCCAGCAGTCTCAAAACGGGCTCTCCTCCCTACGAGCAGTACTTC. The encoded protein is CASSLKTGSPPYEQYF.

The rearrangement uses TRBV28 and TRBJ1-2; TRBD1 matches at 8 bases. The ends lost 5 bases at V and 12 bases at J; junction bases unmatched: 8. This CDR3 contains 12 residues. The V gene's germline CDR1 is MDHEN and CDR2 SYDVKM. CDR3 protein: CASSPDRVRHTF. In DNA, the CDR3 is TGTGCCAGCAGTCCGGACAGGGTGAGGCACACCTTC.

The chain joins TRBV11-2 to TRBJ2-2; no definite D call. The CDR3 loop spans 13 amino acids. V was clipped by 2 bases and J by 2 bases, with 3 bases between them. Germline V gene data show CDR1 as SGHAT and CDR2 as FQNNGV. The CDR3 here is CASSLLNTGELFF. DNA of the CDR3: TGTGCCAGCAGCTTATTAAACACCGGGGAGCTGTTTTTT.

The chain recombines TRBV7-8 with TRBJ1-5; TRBD1 matches 8 bases. V shed 5 bases, J shed 1 base, and the junction held 16 bases outside the gene matches. Germline assignment: CDR1 SGHVS and CDR2 FQNEAQ. The CDR3 is 19 residues long. The CDR3 DNA is TGTGCCAGCAGCCCTCTCACAGGGGGGCGTTTACGGAGCAATCAGCCCCAGCATTTT. This translates into CASSPLTGGRLRSNQPQHF. The full variable domain, rest sourced from reference TRBV7-8 and TRBJ1-5, is GAGVSQSPRYKVAKRGQDVALRCDPISGHVSLFWYQQALGQGPEFLTYFQNEAQLDKSGLPSDRFFAERPEGSVSTLKIQRTQQEDSAVYLCASSPLTGGRLRSNQPQHFGDGTRLSIL.

This clone was counted between two and nine times. This chain connects TRBV11-2 to TRBJ2-7, with D tentatively TRBD1 (5 bases). The germline CDR1 and CDR2 sequences are SGHAT and FQNNGV. This CDR3 has 15 residues. V dropped 5 bases and J dropped 6 bases, with 20 bases sitting between them. The CDR3 region is CASSQERDQGVEQYF. The CDR3 bases are TGTGCCAGCAGCCAAGAAAGGGATCAAGGGGTCGAGCAGTACTTC. The variable domain in full, completed from reference TRBV11-2 and TRBJ2-7, reads EAGVAQSPRYKIIEKRQSVAFWCNPISGHATLYWYQQILGQGPKLLIQFQNNGVVDDSQLPKDRFSAERLKGVDSTLKIQPAKLEDSAVYLCASSQERDQGVEQYFGPGTRLTVT.

This sequence joins TRBV7-3 and TRBJ2-5, with D tentatively TRBD2 (6 bases). V dropped 2 bases and J dropped 1 base, with 11 bases sitting between them. CDR1 is SGHTA, CDR2 FQGTGA, per germline. The CDR3 loop spans 15 amino acids. The CDR3 DNA is TGTGCCAGCAGCTTAGACGGGGGACTCCAAGAGACCCAGTACTTC. Translated: CASSLDGGLQETQYF.

V is TRBV5-1 and J is TRBJ2-1, with TRBD2 matching 13 bases. Looked up from germline, CDR1 is SGHRS and CDR2 is YFSETQ. The ends lost 4 bases at V and 5 bases at J; junction bases unmatched: 9. The CDR3 has 17 amino acids. The CDR3 protein is CASSRNPLAGGHNEQFF. CDR3 nucleotide sequence: TGCGCCAGCAGCCGAAACCCACTAGCGGGAGGGCACAATGAGCAGTTCTTC.

The J gene is TRBJ2-5, the V gene TRBV29-1; 7 bases map to TRBD2. CDR1 is SQVTM, CDR2 ANQGSEA, per germline. V was clipped by 6 bases and J by 5 bases; unmatched bases: 12. CDR3 length: 14 residues. CDR3 DNA sequence: TGCAGCGTGTGGCGGGAGCTCGTCGGGGAGACCCAGTACTTC. Its protein is CSVWRELVGETQYF.

V usage is TRBV7-2 and J usage is TRBJ1-1; 7 nucleotides line up with TRBD1. Trimming took 5 bases from V and 3 from J; bases not matched to a gene: 3. The germline V gene has CDR1 SGHTA and CDR2 FQGNSA. There are 13 residues in the CDR3. The CDR3 DNA is TGTGCCAGCAGCAGGGACAGCTACACTGAAGCTTTCTTT. Amino acids: CASSRDSYTEAFF.

V and J are TRBV6-1 and TRBJ2-5, with D unclear. With 3 bases removed from V and 5 bases from J, the gap between germline ends came to 4 bases. From germline, CDR1 is MNHNS and CDR2 SASEGT. CDR3 size: 11 residues. The CDR3 loop reads CASSDWETQYF. The CDR3 DNA follows: TGTGCCAGCAGTGATTGGGAGACCCAGTACTTC.

The rearrangement links TRBV5-1 to TRBJ1-4; unclear D gene. Germline V gene lookup returns CDR1 SGHRS and CDR2 YFSETQ. Trimming took off 4 bases at V and 2 bases at J, with 12 bases between the two ends. This CDR3 region has 15 residues. CDR3 amino acids: CASSRPDGTNEKLFF. DNA of the CDR3: TGCGCCAGCAGCCGACCGGACGGGACTAATGAAAAACTGTTTTTT. Complete variable domain (other parts from reference TRBV5-1 and TRBJ1-4): KAGVTQTPRYLIKTRGQQVTLSCSPISGHRSVSWYQQTPGQGLQFLFEYFSETQRNKGNFPGRFSGRQFSNSRSEMNVSTLELGDSALYLCASSRPDGTNEKLFFGSGTQLSVL.

The gene calls are TRBV29-1 and TRBJ2-1, with 8 positions matching TRBD2. Germline V lookup: CDR1 SQVTM, CDR2 ANQGSEA. The CDR3 has 14 amino acids. Trimming at V came to 8 bases and at J to 7 bases, leaving 13 bases not matched to a gene. CDR3 sequence reads: CSSGRGGRSNEQFF. CDR3 coding DNA: TGCAGCTCCGGGAGGGGCGGGAGGTCGAATGAGCAGTTCTTC.

The rearrangement joins TRBV7-9 to TRBJ2-3, with 11 bases aligning to TRBD2. After removal of 5 bases from V and 6 bases from J, the junction contained 10 bases not matched to a gene. The CDR3 totals 16 residues. The germline gives CDR1 SEHNR, CDR2 FQNEAQ (reference sequence). The CDR3 nucleotides are TGTGCCAGCAGCCCAGACGCTAGCGGGAGGTATGATACGCAGTATTTT. This gives the protein CASSPDASGRYDTQYF.

The V gene is TRBV14, the J gene TRBJ2-5; the match to TRBD1 covers 7 bases. V shed 0 bases and J 5 bases; nucleotides not matched to a gene: 9. Germline V CDR1 and CDR2: SGHDN, FVKESK. The CDR3 length is 16 residues. The CDR3 is CASSQDDRVGKETQYF. The CDR3 DNA reads as TGTGCCAGCAGCCAAGACGACAGGGTAGGGAAGGAGACCCAGTACTTC. Full variable domain (remainder filled in from reference TRBV14 and TRBJ2-5): EAGVTQFPSHSVIEKGQTVTLRCDPISGHDNLYWYRRVMGKEIKFLLHFVKESKQDESGMPNNRFLAERTGGTYSTLKVQPAELEDSGVYFCASSQDDRVGKETQYFGPGTRLLVL.

The J gene is TRBJ2-2, the V gene TRBV2; 7 bases fit TRBD1. This CDR3 has 16 residues. Germline lookup yields CDR1 SNHLY and CDR2 FYNNEI. The ends lost 7 bases at V and 1 base at J; junction bases unmatched: 9. CDR3 bases: TGTGCCAGCATTATGGGACAGCCCCTGAACACCGGGGAGCTGTTTTTT. It is translated as CASIMGQPLNTGELFF.

The V gene is TRBV9, the J gene TRBJ1-6; the match to TRBD1 covers 8 bases. Per the germline V gene, CDR1 is SGDLS and CDR2 is YYNGEE. This CDR3 has 15 amino acids. Losses at the gene ends were 4 bases for V and 14 bases for J; bases not matched to a gene: 14. CDR3 sequence: CASSSPQGGAFTLHF. The CDR3 nucleotides are TGTGCCAGCAGCAGTCCACAGGGGGGTGCCTTCACCCTCCACTTT.

The V gene is TRBV18, the J gene TRBJ2-2; 9 nucleotides match TRBD2. Trimming removed 3 bases from V and 7 bases from J; junction bases left unmatched: 9. The CDR3 sequence is 16 residues long. The germline gives CDR1 KGHSH, CDR2 LQKENI. CDR3 region: CASSPLPGLAGGELFF. For the CDR3, the DNA is TGTGCCAGCTCACCGCTACCGGGACTAGCTGGCGGGGAGCTGTTTTTT.

This chain links TRBV11-3 with TRBJ1-1; D gene unclear. Trimming took off 9 bases at V and 1 base at J, with 12 bases between the two ends. This CDR3 is 13 amino acids long. Germline V gives CDR1 SGHNT, CDR2 YENEEA. CDR3 in amino acids: CASASSPNTEAFF. The CDR3 bases are TGTGCCAGTGCCTCAAGCCCGAACACTGAAGCTTTCTTT.

The chain is built from TRBV18 and TRBJ2-1; 9 bases line up with TRBD1. V lost 0 bases, J lost 2 bases, and 2 bases stayed unmatched. Germline-derived CDR1 and CDR2 are KGHSH and LQKENI. The CDR3 sequence is 16 residues long. CDR3 amino acids: CASSPPDRGTYNEQFF. DNA for the CDR3: TGTGCCAGCTCACCACCGGACAGGGGAACCTACAATGAGCAGTTCTTC. Together with reference TRBV18 and TRBJ2-1, the CDR3 gives the full variable domain: NAGVMQNPRHLVRRRGQEARLRCSPMKGHSHVYWYRQLPEEGLKFMVYLQKENIIDESGMPKERFSAEFPKEGPSILRIQQVVRGDSAAYFCASSPPDRGTYNEQFFGPGTRLTVL.

This chain connects TRBV6-5 to TRBJ1-2; D is perhaps TRBD1 (5 bases). CDR3 length equals 13 residues. V gave up 2 bases and J gave up 5 bases, with 9 bases separating them. Germline V gene sequence: CDR1 MNHEY, CDR2 SVGAGI. DNA for the CDR3: TGTGCCAGCAGTTACGAGGGGTGGTATGGCTACACCTTC. Protein sequence: CASSYEGWYGYTF.

This clone is a singleton in its sample. The chain links TRBV13 to TRBJ2-1; perhaps D is TRBD1 or TRBD2 (5 bases each). Between the trimmed V and J ends, which lost 4 bases and 3 bases, there was a span of 19 bases. The CDR3 extends over 17 amino acids. CDR1 PRHDT and CDR2 FYEKMQ come from the germline V gene (reference sequence). The CDR3 coding sequence is TGTGCCAGCAGCTCCCCGGGGCCTCTGGTCCGCTACAATGAGCAGTTCTTC. This translates into CASSSPGPLVRYNEQFF. The full variable domain, its missing parts supplied by reference TRBV13 and TRBJ2-1, is AAGVIQSPRHLIKEKRETATLKCYPIPRHDTVYWYQQGPGQDPQFLISFYEKMQSDKGSIPDRFSAQQFSDYHSELNMSSLELGDSALYFCASSSPGPLVRYNEQFFGPGTRLTVL.

On this clone itself: This specimen includes other DNA sequences encoding the same CDR3. The chain has TRBV5-6 and TRBJ1-1, with D maybe TRBD1 (5 bases). Germline V CDR1 and CDR2: SGHDT, YYEEEE. V gave up 4 bases and J gave up 7 bases, with 11 bases separating them. This CDR3 is built from 12 residues. The CDR3 DNA follows: TGTGCCAGCAGCCCGGGGACGGATGAAGCTTTCTTT. Protein sequence: CASSPGTDEAFF. Variable domain in full (rest from reference TRBV5-6 and TRBJ1-1): DAGVTQSPTHLIKTRGQQVTLRCSPKSGHDTVSWYQQALGQGPQFIFQYYEEEERQRGNFPDRFSGHQFPNYSSELNVNALLLGDSALYLCASSPGTDEAFFGQGTRLTVV.

V usage is TRBV5-4 and J usage is TRBJ2-1; 10 nucleotides agree with TRBD2. V was clipped by 0 bases and J by 8 bases; unmatched bases: 14. The CDR3 loop spans 18 amino acids. Germline CDR1 is SGHNT and CDR2 is YYREEE (reference sequence). The CDR3 region has the DNA TGTGCCAGCAGCTTGGCGAAGTCCCTAGCGGGGGCTTATGATGAGCAGTTCTTC. Translating gives CASSLAKSLAGAYDEQFF.

This clone has just one count. The chain combines TRBV9 with TRBJ2-5, with a tentative D call TRBD2 (6 bases). There are 16 residues in the CDR3. Germline CDR1 and CDR2: SGDLS and YYNGEE. V lost 2 bases and J 0 bases, leaving 14 bases between the germline ends. CDR3 sequence: CASSVRPSEYQETQYF. The CDR3 nucleotides are TGTGCCAGCAGCGTTAGGCCTAGCGAGTACCAAGAGACCCAGTACTTC.

This clone has just a few counts. The V gene is TRBV10-1, the J gene TRBJ2-1, with TRBD2 as a possible D gene (6 bases). Trimming left V 4 bases short and J 10 bases short, with 17 bases between. Germline CDR1 WNHNN, CDR2 SYGVQD (reference sequence). This CDR3 region has 14 residues. The CDR3 bases are TGCGCCAGCAGTGGACTAGGGTCCTCCGCCGAGCAGTTCTTC. Translation gives CASSGLGSSAEQFF.